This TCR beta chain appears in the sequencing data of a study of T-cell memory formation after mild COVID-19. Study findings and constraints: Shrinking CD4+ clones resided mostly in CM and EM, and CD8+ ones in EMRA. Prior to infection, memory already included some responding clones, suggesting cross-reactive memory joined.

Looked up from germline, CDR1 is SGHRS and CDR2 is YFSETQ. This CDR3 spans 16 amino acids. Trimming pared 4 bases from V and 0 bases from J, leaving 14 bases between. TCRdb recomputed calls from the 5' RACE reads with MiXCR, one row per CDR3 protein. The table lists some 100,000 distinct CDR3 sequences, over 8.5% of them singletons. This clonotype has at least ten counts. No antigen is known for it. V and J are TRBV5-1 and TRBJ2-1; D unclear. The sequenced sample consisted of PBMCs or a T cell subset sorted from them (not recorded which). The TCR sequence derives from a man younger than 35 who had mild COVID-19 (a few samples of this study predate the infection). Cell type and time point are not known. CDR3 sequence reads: CASSPRALDSYNEQFF. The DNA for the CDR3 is TGCGCCAGCAGCCCCCGGGCCCTAGACTCCTACAATGAGCAGTTCTTC.